Shown below are 8 T cell receptor beta chains from a single sample sequenced in a study of T cells after posttransplantation cyclophosphamide. Profiled with immunoSEQ multiplex PCR; TCRdb holds only in-frame clones, not every one. The sample consists of some 11,000 clones, approximately 2% of them appearing once. Busulfan-fludarabine conditioning, marrow transplant, and cyclophosphamide on days +3 and +4 were administered. Sequencing used PBMCs, obtained after allogeneic stem cell transplant with posttransplant cyclophosphamide. The source of these receptors is a male patient in his thirties who received an allogeneic stem cell transplant from a related donor, was CMV-positive, and had no GVHD. Some T cells here may be from the graft donor.

The rearrangement links TRBV9 to TRBJ2-7; TRBD2 matches 8 bases. Germline CDR1 SGDLS, CDR2 YYNGEE. V lost 4 bases, J lost 5 bases, and 11 bases stayed unmatched. The CDR3 length is 15 residues. The CDR3 sequence is CASSSSGLGLDEQYF. DNA for the CDR3: TGTGCCAGCAGCTCCTCGGGACTAGGTTTGGACGAGCAGTACTTC.

The table lists this clone with a few counts. V usage is TRBV4-3 and J usage is TRBJ2-2; 10 bases match TRBD1. Germline loops: CDR1 LGHNA, CDR2 YSLEER. The V segment lost 2 bases and the J segment 5 bases; nucleotides outside the gene matches: 11. The CDR3 spans 18 residues. The CDR3 spells CASSQRGQGYLPTGELFF. The CDR3 DNA reads as TGCGCCAGCAGCCAACGGGGACAGGGGTATCTTCCTACCGGGGAGCTGTTTTTT.

This clone was detected only a few times. The CDR3 nucleotides are TGCGCCAGCAGCGGACAGGTTTACACTGAAGCTTTCTTT. This translates into CASSGQVYTEAFF. V gene TRBV5-1 combines with J gene TRBJ1-1; TRBD1 agrees at 7 bases. Germline CDR1 SGHRS, CDR2 YFSETQ. CDR3 size: 13 residues. Losses at the gene ends were 4 bases for V and 3 bases for J; bases not matched to a gene: 3.

A few counts support this clone. This rearrangement joins TRBV19 to TRBJ2-7; 12 bases are shared with TRBD2. The CDR3 totals 15 residues. The ends lost 5 bases at V and 5 bases at J; junction bases unmatched: 7. The germline CDR1 and CDR2 sequences are LNHDA and SQIVND (reference sequence). For the CDR3, the DNA is TGTGCCAGTAGTGAAAGACTAGCGGGAGCGGACGAGCAGTACTTC. Translated, it gives CASSERLAGADEQYF.

This clone was picked up a small number of times. V is TRBV6-5 and J is TRBJ1-2; weak D call: TRBD1 (5 bases). The V gene's germline CDR1 is MNHEY and CDR2 SVGAGI. The CDR3 spans 15 residues. Trimming removed 4 bases at V and 4 bases at J, with 16 bases between. CDR3 nucleotide sequence: TGTGCCAGCAGTTCCCCGGACAAGGGAGGCTATGGCTACACCTTC. It translates to CASSSPDKGGYGYTF.

The V and J genes are TRBV2 and TRBJ1-3; D is perhaps TRBD1 (5 bases). Germline CDR1 and CDR2: SNHLY and FYNNEI. CDR3 length: 16 residues. Between the trimmed V and J ends, which lost 2 bases and 7 bases, there was a span of 18 bases. The chain's CDR3 is CASSENRGSGRNTIYF. The CDR3 DNA follows: TGTGCCAGCAGTGAAAATAGGGGAAGTGGTCGCAACACCATATATTTT.

A few counts support this clone. The rearrangement joins TRBV5-5 to TRBJ2-7; no clear D. V was shortened by 2 bases and J by 3 bases, with 6 bases between the two germline ends. CDR1 and CDR2 from the germline V gene are SGHKS and YYEKEE (reference sequence). CDR3 length: 12 amino acids. This CDR3 is CASSFAGYEQYF. CDR3 nucleotide sequence: TGTGCCAGCAGCTTCGCAGGCTACGAGCAGTACTTC.

This clone came up a few times. The rearrangement uses TRBV7-2 and TRBJ2-1, with D tentatively TRBD2 (6 bases). V lost 0 bases and J lost 4, with 7 bases in between. Germline CDR1 SGHTA, CDR2 FQGNSA. This CDR3 is 14 amino acids long. The CDR3 spells CASSLAGGYNEQFF. In DNA form, the CDR3 reads TGTGCCAGCAGCTTAGCGGGGGGTTACAATGAGCAGTTCTTC.